This T cell receptor beta chain comes out of a study of blood T cell repertoires in COVID-19. Sequencing used immunoSEQ multiplex PCR; TCRdb keeps in-frame clones, though not all of them. The table has approximately 180,000 clones, about 85% seen once; the top ten hold 15% to 20%. Trimming stripped 5 bases from V and 2 bases from J, with 16 bases between. The CDR3 spans 15 residues. The V gene's germline CDR1 is MDHEN and CDR2 SYDVKM. The origin of this receptor is a person aged 65 to 85 with COVID-19, enrolled during active disease. The rearrangement joins TRBV28 to TRBJ2-7, with D maybe TRBD1 (6 bases). Sequencing used peripheral blood. CDR3 in amino acids: CASSPLGTQTYEQYF. The CDR3 bases are TGTGCCAGCAGTCCCTTGGGGACACAAACCTACGAGCAGTACTTC.